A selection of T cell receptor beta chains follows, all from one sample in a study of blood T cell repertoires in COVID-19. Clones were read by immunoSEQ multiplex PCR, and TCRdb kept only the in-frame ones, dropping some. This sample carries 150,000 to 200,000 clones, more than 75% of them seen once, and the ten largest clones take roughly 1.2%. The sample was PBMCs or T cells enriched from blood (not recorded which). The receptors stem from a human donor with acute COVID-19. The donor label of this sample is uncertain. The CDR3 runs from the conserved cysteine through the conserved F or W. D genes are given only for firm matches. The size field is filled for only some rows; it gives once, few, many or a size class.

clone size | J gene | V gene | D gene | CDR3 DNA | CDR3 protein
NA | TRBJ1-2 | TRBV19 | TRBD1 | TGTGCCAGTAGTGGAAAAAAACAGGGGGCGGATGGCTACACCTTC | CASSGKKQGADGYTF
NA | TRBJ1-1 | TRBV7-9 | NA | TGTGCCAGCAGCTTGGAGGGTGGAAACACTGAAGCTTTCTTT | CASSLEGGNTEAFF
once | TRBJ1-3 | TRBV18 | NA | TGTGCCAGCTCACCGGGGGGAACCGGAAACACCATATATTTT | CASSPGGTGNTIYF
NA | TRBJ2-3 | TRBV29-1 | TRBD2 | TGCAGCGTAACCAGCGGGGAGAGGCGGGGTACGCAGTATTTT | CSVTSGERRGTQYF
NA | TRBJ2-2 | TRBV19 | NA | TGTGCCAGTAGTATAGATCCCTACACCGGGGAGCTGTTTTTT | CASSIDPYTGELFF
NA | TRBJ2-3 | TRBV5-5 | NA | TGTGCCAGCAGCTTTCAGGGGACGGCAGATACGCAGTATTTT | CASSFQGTADTQYF
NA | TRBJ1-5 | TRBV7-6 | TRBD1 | TGTGCCAGCAGCCCGTCGGACAGGGGGGATCAGCCCCAGCATTTT | CASSPSDRGDQPQHF
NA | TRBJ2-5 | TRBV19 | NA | TGTGCCAGTAGTATAGATAGGCCAGAGGAAGAGACCCAGTACTTC | CASSIDRPEEETQYF
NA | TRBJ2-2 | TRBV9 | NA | TGTGCCAGCAGCGTAGACAGCACCGGGGAGCTGTTTTTT | CASSVDSTGELFF
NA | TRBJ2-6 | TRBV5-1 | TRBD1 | TGCGCCAGCAGCTTTAGCCCCGGGACAGGGGTTTCCTCTGGGGCCAACGTCCTGACTTTC | CASSFSPGTGVSSGANVLTF
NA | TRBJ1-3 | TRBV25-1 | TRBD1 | TGTGCCAGCGAGGGACAGTGGGGAAACACCATATATTTT | CASEGQWGNTIYF
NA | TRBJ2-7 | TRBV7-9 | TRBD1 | TGTGCCAGCAGCCACCTCTTTAAGGGGGCAATCTACGAGCAGTACTTC | CASSHLFKGAIYEQYF
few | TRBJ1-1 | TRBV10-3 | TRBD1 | TGTGCCATCAGTGTGTCCACAGGGGCGCGAACTGAAGCTTTCTTT | CAISVSTGARTEAFF
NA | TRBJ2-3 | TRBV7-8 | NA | TGTGCCAGCACCGAGTCCACGATTACCACAGATACGCAGTATTTT | CASTESTITTDTQYF
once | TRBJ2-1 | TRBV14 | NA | TGTGCCAGCAATCCAGCGGATATGGATGAGCAGTTCTTC | CASNPADMDEQFF
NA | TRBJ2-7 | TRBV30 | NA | TGTGCCTGGAGTGGGGGAGCGGGCGTCAGCTACGAGCAGTACTTC | CAWSGGAGVSYEQYF
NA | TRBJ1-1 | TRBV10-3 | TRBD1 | TGTGCCATCAGTCCAACAGGGGATCGTGCTGAAGCTTTCTTT | CAISPTGDRAEAFF
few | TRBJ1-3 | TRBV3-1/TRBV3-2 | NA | TGTGCCAGCAGCCAAGGACCCGGGTTTGGAAACACCATATATTTT | CASSQGPGFGNTIYF
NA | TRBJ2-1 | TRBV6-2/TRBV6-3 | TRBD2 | TGTGCCAGCAGTTACTCGCTAGCGGGGGGTAATGAGCAGTTCTTC | CASSYSLAGGNEQFF
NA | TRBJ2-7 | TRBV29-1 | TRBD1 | TGCAGCGTTGAGATGGGACAGCCCTACGAGCAGTACTTC | CSVEMGQPYEQYF
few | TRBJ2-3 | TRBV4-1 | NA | TGCGCCAGCAGCCGACAGGCAGATACGCAGTATTTT | CASSRQADTQYF
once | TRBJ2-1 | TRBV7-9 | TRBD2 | TGTGCCAGCAGACCTGGACTAGCGGGGGGAAGATACAATGAGCAGTTCTTC | CASRPGLAGGRYNEQFF
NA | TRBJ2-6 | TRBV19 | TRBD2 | TGTGCCAGTAGTACGACTAGCGGGGGCGGGAGCGGGGCCAACGTCCTGACTTTC | CASSTTSGGGSGANVLTF
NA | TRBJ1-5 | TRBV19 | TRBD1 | TGTGCCAGTAAACCCGGGACAGCCAGCAATCAGCCCCAGCATTTT | CASKPGTASNQPQHF
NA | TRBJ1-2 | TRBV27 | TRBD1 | TGTGCCAGCAGTGACAGGGTCCCCCGGTATGGAGGCTACACCTTC | CASSDRVPRYGGYTF
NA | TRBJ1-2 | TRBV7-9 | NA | TGTGCCAGCAGCTTAGGGCCCTCATATGGCTACACCTTC | CASSLGPSYGYTF
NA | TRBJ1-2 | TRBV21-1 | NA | TGTGCCAGCATCGCAACAGGGAACTATGGCTACACCTTC | CASIATGNYGYTF
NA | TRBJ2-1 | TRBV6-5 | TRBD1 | TGTGCCAGCAGTTCCCCTTTTGGGACAGGGTCCGATGAGCAGTTCTTC | CASSSPFGTGSDEQFF
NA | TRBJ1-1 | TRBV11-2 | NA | TGTGCCAGCAGCCTTACCTTTGTGCGGGGCACTGAAGCTTTCTTT | CASSLTFVRGTEAFF
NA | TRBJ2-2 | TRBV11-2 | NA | TGTGCCAGCTCCCTTGGGAGGGGGATTACGAACACCGGGGAGCTGTTTTTT | CASSLGRGITNTGELFF
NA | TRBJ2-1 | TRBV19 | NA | TGTGCCAGTAGAGCTTTTTCCTACAATGAGCAGTTCTTC | CASRAFSYNEQFF
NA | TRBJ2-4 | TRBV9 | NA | TGTGCCAGCAGCGTAGGGGGGGAAGGAAACATTCAGTACTTC | CASSVGGEGNIQYF
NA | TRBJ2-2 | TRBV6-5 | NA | TGTGCCAGCAGTTGGACAGCCACGAACACCGGGGAGCTGTTTTTT | CASSWTATNTGELFF
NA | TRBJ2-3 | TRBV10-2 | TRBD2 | TGCGCCAGCAGTGAGATGGCTAGCGGGGAGACAGATACGCAGTATTTT | CASSEMASGETDTQYF
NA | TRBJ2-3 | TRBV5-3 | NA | TGTGCCAGAAGCAGGAGGCGGGCGCGGACAGATACGCAGTATTTT | CARSRRRARTDTQYF
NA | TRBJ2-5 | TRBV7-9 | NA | TGTGCCAGCAGCCATCCGGGACTGTCCGAGACCCAGTACTTC | CASSHPGLSETQYF
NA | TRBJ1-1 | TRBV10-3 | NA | TGTGCCACTCAGACGGAGATGAACACTGAAGCTTTCTTT | CATQTEMNTEAFF
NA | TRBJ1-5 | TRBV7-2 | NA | TGTGCCAGCAGCCCAGCGGGGTCCCCCAATCAGCCCCAGCATTTT | CASSPAGSPNQPQHF
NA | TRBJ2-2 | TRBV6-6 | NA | TGTGCCAGCAATAGGCAGGGATACACCGGGGAGCTGTTTTTT | CASNRQGYTGELFF
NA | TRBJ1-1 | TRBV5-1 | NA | TGCGCCAGCAGCTTGGTAATCGGGGACACTGAAGCTTTCTTT | CASSLVIGDTEAFF
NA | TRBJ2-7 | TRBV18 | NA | TGTGCCAGCTCACCGCAGGACAGCTCCTACGAGCAGTACTTC | CASSPQDSSYEQYF
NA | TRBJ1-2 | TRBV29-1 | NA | TGCAGCGGACGGACAGATTTGTATGGCTACACCTTC | CSGRTDLYGYTF
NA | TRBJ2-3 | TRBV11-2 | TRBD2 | TGTGCCAGCAGCTTCGAGCGGGGAGGGGATACGCAGTATTTT | CASSFERGGDTQYF
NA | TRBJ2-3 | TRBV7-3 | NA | TGTGCCAGCAGCTTAATCGGGCGGGCCATCACAGATACGCAGTATTTT | CASSLIGRAITDTQYF
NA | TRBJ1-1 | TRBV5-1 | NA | TGCGCCAGCAGCTTGGACGGGGAGACTGAAGCTTTCTTT | CASSLDGETEAFF
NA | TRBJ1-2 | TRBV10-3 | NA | TGTGCCATCAGTGGGGAGGGAGTCGATGGCTACACCTTC | CAISGEGVDGYTF
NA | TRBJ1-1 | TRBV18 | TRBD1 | TGTGCCAGCTCACCACAAATGACAGGGGGCACTGAAGCTTTCTTT | CASSPQMTGGTEAFF
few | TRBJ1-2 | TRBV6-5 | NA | TGTGCCAGCCGGGGGGGCAACTATGGCTACACCTTC | CASRGGNYGYTF
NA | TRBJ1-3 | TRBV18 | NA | TGTGCCAGCTCACCCCCCCTAAGTTTGTCTGGAAACACCATATATTTT | CASSPPLSLSGNTIYF
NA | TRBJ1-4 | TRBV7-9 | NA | TGTGCCAGCAGACTCCAGGGGTTCGGCGCAGAAAATGAAAAACTGTTTTTT | CASRLQGFGAENEKLFF
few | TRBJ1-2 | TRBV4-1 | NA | TGCGCCAGCAGCCAAGAGAGCTCTCTCGTCTATGGCTACACCTTC | CASSQESSLVYGYTF
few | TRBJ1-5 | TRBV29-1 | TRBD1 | TGCAGCGTTGTTCCGGGACAGGGGGCGCCGGATGCCAATCAGCCCCAGCATTTT | CSVVPGQGAPDANQPQHF
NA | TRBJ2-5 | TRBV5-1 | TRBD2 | TGCGCCAGCAGCATGAGGGGACTAGCGGGACAAGAGACCCAGTACTTC | CASSMRGLAGQETQYF
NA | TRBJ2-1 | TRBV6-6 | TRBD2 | TGTGCCAGCAGTAAGACTAGCGGGGGTGAGCTTGAGCAGTTCTTC | CASSKTSGGELEQFF
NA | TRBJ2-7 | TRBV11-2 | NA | TGTGCCAGCAGCCGCGACCGGGGAAACGAGCAGTACTTC | CASSRDRGNEQYF
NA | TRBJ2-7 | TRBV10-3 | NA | TGTGCCATCAGTGAGTCAGGCCAGGGCTACGAGCAGTACTTC | CAISESGQGYEQYF
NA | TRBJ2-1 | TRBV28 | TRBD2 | TGTGCCAGCAGTTTCCATAGCGGGGGGTCCAATGAGCAGTTCTTC | CASSFHSGGSNEQFF